This is a list of T cell receptor beta chains from one sample in a study of beta chain features in type 1 diabetes. The assay was immunoSEQ multiplex PCR, and TCRdb's table has in-frame clones only and misses some. The table records 860,000 or so clones, roughly 17% of them present only once. Sequencing used naive CD4+ T cells from blood. The source of these receptors is a woman between 18 and 29 years old in good health. CDR3s include the opening cysteine and the closing phenylalanine or tryptophan. The order of the fields is clone size, CDR3 length, V gene, J gene, D gene, CDR3 protein, CDR3 DNA. D genes are given only for firm matches. Clone size appears in some rows only: once, few, many, or a class for an expanded clone.

>few|15|TRBV10-2|TRBJ2-7|TRBD2
CASSPGLAGGNEQYF
TGCGCCAGTTCACCGGGACTAGCGGGAGGGAACGAGCAGTACTTC
>many|11|TRBV10-3|TRBJ2-1|NA
CAISADNEQFF
TGTGCCATCAGTGCCGACAATGAGCAGTTCTTC
>NA|15|TRBV9|TRBJ2-3|TRBD2
CASAVFSGISDTQYF
TGTGCCAGCGCCGTTTTTAGCGGGATCTCAGATACGCAGTATTTT
>NA|16|TRBV5-6|TRBJ2-1|TRBD2
CATKTKPGLAGDEQFF
TGTGCCACCAAAACTAAACCGGGACTAGCGGGAGATGAGCAGTTCTTC
>few|11|TRBV7-2|TRBJ2-7|NA
CASSFGGEQYF
TGTGCCAGCAGCTTCGGGGGTGAGCAGTACTTC
>NA|15|TRBV7-9|TRBJ2-3|TRBD2
CASSQSGRGTDTQYF
TGTGCCAGCAGTCAAAGCGGGAGAGGCACAGATACGCAGTATTTT
>NA|14|TRBV6-1|TRBJ2-3|NA
CASSSRQVPDTQYF
TGTGCCAGCAGTTCGAGACAGGTTCCAGATACGCAGTATTTT
>few|16|TRBV7-9|TRBJ2-1|TRBD1
CASSKFPGQVYNEQFF
TGTGCCAGCAGCAAATTCCCGGGACAGGTCTACAATGAGCAGTTCTTC
>NA|12|TRBV10-3|TRBJ1-2|TRBD1
CAIRWTGGGYTF
TGTGCCATCAGATGGACAGGTGGCGGCTACACCTTC
>NA|16|TRBV28|TRBJ2-1|TRBD1
CASSGQQGSSYNEQFF
TGTGCCAGCAGTGGGCAACAGGGGAGCTCCTACAATGAGCAGTTCTTC
>NA|15|TRBV5-1|TRBJ1-2|NA
CASSLATNFGYGYTF
TGCGCCAGCAGCTTGGCCACGAATTTCGGCTATGGCTACACCTTC
>NA|12|TRBV5-1|TRBJ2-7|NA
CASSLSRAEQYF
TGCGCCAGCAGCTTGTCCAGGGCCGAGCAGTACTTC
>few|16|TRBV7-3|TRBJ2-3|TRBD2
CASSLTSGARTDTQYF
TGTGCCAGCAGTTTAACTAGCGGGGCGCGCACAGATACGCAGTATTTT
>NA|18|TRBV7-9|TRBJ1-5|TRBD1
CASSLDRGPSMGNQPQHF
TGTGCCAGCAGCCTAGACAGGGGGCCGTCTATGGGCAATCAGCCCCAGCATTTT
>NA|16|TRBV7-3|TRBJ2-1|TRBD2
CASSSGLAGAYNEQFF
TGTGCCAGCAGCTCTGGACTAGCGGGAGCATACAATGAGCAGTTCTTC
>few|15|TRBV15|TRBJ1-4|NA
CATSRDGRENEKLFF
TGTGCCACCAGCAGAGATGGCAGGGAAAATGAAAAACTGTTTTTT
>NA|16|TRBV11-1|TRBJ2-7|NA
CASSSHPGRGTYEQYF
TGTGCCAGCAGCTCACACCCAGGGAGGGGGACCTACGAGCAGTACTTC
>NA|15|TRBV9|TRBJ2-1|NA
CASSPTGRSGDEQFF
TGTGCCAGCAGCCCCACGGGACGCAGTGGGGATGAGCAGTTCTTC
>NA|14|TRBV28|TRBJ2-2|NA
CASSRPPNSGELFF
TGTGCCAGCAGTCGGCCCCCTAATTCTGGGGAGCTGTTTTTT
>NA|18|TRBV7-8|TRBJ2-3|NA
CASSLARSASPSTDTQYF
TGTGCCAGCAGCTTAGCGCGGAGCGCCAGTCCTAGCACAGATACGCAGTATTTT
>NA|15|TRBV6-5|TRBJ2-7|NA
CASSYSMGGRNEQYF
TGTGCCAGCAGTTACTCGATGGGGGGCCGGAACGAGCAGTACTTC
>NA|15|TRBV15|TRBJ2-7|TRBD1
CATSREGTGNYEQYF
TGTGCCACCAGCAGAGAAGGGACAGGGAACTACGAGCAGTACTTC
>few|14|TRBV6-6|TRBJ1-5|NA
CASSYSGTGQPQHF
TGTGCCAGCAGTTACTCAGGGACGGGGCAGCCCCAGCATTTT
>NA|12|TRBV5-6|TRBJ2-2|NA
CRKRVPTGELFF
TGTAGGAAACGGGTGCCCACCGGGGAGCTGTTTTTT
>NA|16|TRBV5-5|TRBJ2-7|TRBD2
CASSLKPGLAGNEQYF
TGTGCCAGCAGCCTCAAACCGGGACTAGCGGGAAACGAGCAGTACTTC
>NA|15|TRBV11-2|TRBJ1-5|NA
CASSITGHSNQPQHF
TGTGCCAGCAGCATTACGGGACATTCGAATCAGCCCCAGCATTTT
>few|13|TRBV6-6|TRBJ2-7|TRBD2
CAVWSGSKYEQYF
TGTGCCGTGTGGAGCGGGAGTAAGTACGAGCAGTACTTC
>few|15|TRBV5-1|TRBJ2-1|TRBD2
CASSLMPGGYNEQFF
TGCGCCAGCAGCTTGATGCCGGGGGGCTACAATGAGCAGTTCTTC
>few|15|TRBV19|TRBJ2-1|TRBD2
CASSIGLAGGGSQFF
TGTGCCAGTAGTATAGGCCTAGCGGGGGGCGGGTCGCAGTTCTTC
>few|17|TRBV15|TRBJ2-1|TRBD2
CATSSPNGGSVSGEQFF
TGTGCCACCAGCAGCCCCAATGGCGGGAGTGTTTCGGGTGAGCAGTTCTTC
>few|16|TRBV4-3|TRBJ2-2|NA
CASSQELSVDSGELFF
TGCGCCAGCAGCCAAGAGCTAAGCGTTGACTCCGGGGAGCTGTTTTTT
>NA|14|TRBV19|TRBJ1-4|NA
CASSGWQGSEKLFF
TGTGCCAGTAGTGGTTGGCAGGGTAGTGAAAAACTGTTTTTT
>NA|16|TRBV6-6|TRBJ2-3|TRBD2
CASSSGTTKSTDTQYF
TGTGCCAGCAGTTCCGGGACTACGAAAAGCACAGATACGCAGTATTTT
>NA|15|TRBV6-5|TRBJ2-1|NA
CASTTTSRGYNEQFF
TGTGCCAGCACAACGACTTCTAGGGGCTACAATGAGCAGTTCTTC
>NA|16|TRBV5-4|TRBJ1-4|NA
CASSSWGAGAPEKLFF
TGTGCCAGCAGCTCCTGGGGGGCAGGAGCACCAGAAAAACTGTTTTTT